This TCR beta chain was found in a study of cytomegalovirus exposure and HLA in healthy donors. This CDR3 is 16 amino acids long. CDR1 and CDR2 (germline): LGHNA, YSLEER. J lost 0 bases, V lost 3 bases, and 4 bases had no gene match. By share, this clone ranks as medium-sized (0.01 to 0.1%). With 60 Vbeta and 13 Jbeta primers, the PCR was carried out. Assay used: immunoSEQ multiplex PCR; TCRdb lists only in-frame clones, some missing. The sample holds about 170,000 clones, about 80% seen once. The sequencing input was PBMCs. This chain links TRBV4-3 with TRBJ2-7, with 11 bases that match TRBD2. This sequence was found in a woman between 45 and 60 years old in good health and CMV-seropositive. The CDR3 sequence is CASSQGLADSSYEQYF. CDR3 DNA sequence: TGCGCCAGCAGCCAGGGACTAGCGGATAGCTCCTACGAGCAGTACTTC.